The rows below give T cell receptor beta chains drawn from one sample of a study of blood T cell repertoires in COVID-19. Sequencing used immunoSEQ multiplex PCR; TCRdb keeps in-frame clones, though not all of them. Counted here are more than 250,000 clones, around 87% occurring once; the ten biggest clones make up approximately 4%. Sequences were obtained from peripheral blood. The receptors derive from a man aged 18 to 30 with active or convalescent COVID-19. The CDR3 runs from the conserved cysteine through the conserved F or W.

v_gene: TRBV3-1/TRBV3-2
j_gene: TRBJ1-5
CDR3aa: CASSQGRGPGHF

v_gene: TRBV27
j_gene: TRBJ2-3
CDR3aa: CASSLARTSGTDTQYF

v_gene: TRBV3-1/TRBV3-2
j_gene: TRBJ2-1
CDR3aa: CASSGQGNEQFF

v_gene: TRBV13
j_gene: TRBJ2-2
CDR3aa: CASSPPYTGELFF

v_gene: TRBV29-1
j_gene: TRBJ2-1
CDR3aa: CSVETGDNEQFF

v_gene: TRBV30
j_gene: TRBJ1-6
CDR3aa: CARNSGEGYSPLHF

v_gene: TRBV4-1
j_gene: TRBJ1-4
CDR3aa: CASSRDRGHRELFF

v_gene: TRBV27
j_gene: TRBJ2-1
CDR3aa: CASSISGVYNEQFF

v_gene: TRBV7-9
j_gene: TRBJ1-1
CDR3aa: CASSLRRRTGQNTEAFF

v_gene: TRBV10-3
j_gene: TRBJ1-3
CDR3aa: CAISSAKSIAGNTIYF

v_gene: TRBV19
j_gene: TRBJ2-3
CDR3aa: CASSISGGGDTQYF

v_gene: TRBV7-2
j_gene: TRBJ1-5
CDR3aa: CASSLARDQPQHF

v_gene: TRBV28
j_gene: TRBJ2-3
CDR3aa: CASSFPARLAGTDTQYF

v_gene: TRBV21-1
j_gene: TRBJ2-2
CDR3aa: CASSATYPPGQVTGELFF

v_gene: TRBV30
j_gene: TRBJ2-7
CDR3aa: CAWSVSLRGGDLDEQYF

v_gene: TRBV30
j_gene: TRBJ1-3
CDR3aa: CAWSQGHFSGNTIYF

v_gene: TRBV15
j_gene: TRBJ1-1
CDR3aa: CATSRTGTGYMNTEAFF

v_gene: TRBV5-1
j_gene: TRBJ2-1
CDR3aa: CASSPSGLAGANEQFF